Listed here are 10 T cell receptor beta chains from one sample, sequenced in a study of T cells expressing NK-cell markers. TCRdb reprocessed the 5' RACE reads; each CDR3 protein has one entry and no DNA is given. The sample shows approximately 170,000 distinct CDR3 sequences, and around 20% sits with its ten largest clones. Material: blood T cells: a sorted CD56 or NKG2C T cell subset, CD4+ or CD8+ T cells, or bulk PBMC T cells (not recorded which). These receptors were taken from a man aged 18 to 69 in good health.

The chain combines TRBV7-6 with TRBJ2-1; checking the TCRdb D call of TRBD2 is not possible without DNA. The CDR3 is 16 residues long. Germline lookup yields CDR1 SGHVS and CDR2 FNYEAQ. This CDR3 is CASSSGDSVRYNEQFF.

The chain is built from TRBV20-1 and TRBJ2-1; the D gene TCRdb calls, TRBD2, cannot be checked with no DNA. CDR1 and CDR2 from the germline V gene are DFQATT and SNEGSKA (reference sequence). This CDR3 region has 19 residues. The CDR3 reads CSARDLYGTSGDSYNEQFF.

This chain connects TRBV25-1 to TRBJ1-2. Germline values: CDR1 MGHDK, CDR2 SYGVNS. The CDR3 consists of 13 residues. This CDR3 reads CASRREGWVGYTF.

V and J are TRBV7-9 and TRBJ2-2. The germline V gene has CDR1 SEHNR and CDR2 FQNEAQ (reference sequence). CDR3 length: 15 amino acids. The chain's CDR3 is CASSTSPAASGELFF.

The chain has TRBV2 and TRBJ1-1. From germline, CDR1 is SNHLY and CDR2 FYNNEI. The CDR3 sequence is 12 residues long. The CDR3 here is CASSEGFTEAFF.

This chain connects TRBV7-9 to TRBJ2-5; TCRdb gives TRBD2 as the D gene, but with no DNA this cannot be confirmed. This CDR3 comprises 15 residues. Germline V lookup: CDR1 SEHNR, CDR2 FQNEAQ (reference sequence). The CDR3 is CASSFKGGVGETQYF.

The chain links TRBV9 to TRBJ1-4. Germline values: CDR1 SGDLS, CDR2 YYNGEE. This CDR3 comprises 18 residues. The CDR3 loop reads CASSAPEEEVGTNEKLFF.

The chain joins TRBV29-1 to TRBJ2-1; the TRBD1 assignment by TCRdb is unverifiable without DNA. The CDR3 extends over 14 amino acids. Germline assignment: CDR1 SQVTM and CDR2 ANQGSEA. CDR3 loop: CSVGTANSYNEQFF.

The chain is built from TRBV13 and TRBJ2-1; TCRdb indicates TRBD1, and absent DNA this call remains unverified. CDR1 is PRHDT and CDR2 is FYEKMQ in the germline V gene (reference sequence). This CDR3 region has 16 residues. CDR3 sequence: CASSPTGGALGNEQFF.

The genes are TRBV11-2 and TRBJ2-3. Germline V gene data show CDR1 as SGHAT and CDR2 as FQNNGV. The CDR3 sequence is 15 residues long. This chain's CDR3 is CASSLTAIPGDTQYF.